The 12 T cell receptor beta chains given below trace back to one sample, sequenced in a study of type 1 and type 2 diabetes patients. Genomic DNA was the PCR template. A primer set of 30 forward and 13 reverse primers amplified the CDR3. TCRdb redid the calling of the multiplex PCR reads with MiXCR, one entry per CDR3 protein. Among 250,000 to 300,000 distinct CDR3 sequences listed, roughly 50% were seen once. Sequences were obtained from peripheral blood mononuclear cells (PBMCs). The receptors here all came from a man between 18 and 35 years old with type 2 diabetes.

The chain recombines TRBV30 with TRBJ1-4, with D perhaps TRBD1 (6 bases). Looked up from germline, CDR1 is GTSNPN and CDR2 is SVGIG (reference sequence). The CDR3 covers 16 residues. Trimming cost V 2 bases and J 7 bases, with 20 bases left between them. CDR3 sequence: CAWSLGQGPRSEKLFF. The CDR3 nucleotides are TGTGCCTGGAGTCTGGGGCAGGGGCCAAGGAGTGAAAAACTGTTTTTT.

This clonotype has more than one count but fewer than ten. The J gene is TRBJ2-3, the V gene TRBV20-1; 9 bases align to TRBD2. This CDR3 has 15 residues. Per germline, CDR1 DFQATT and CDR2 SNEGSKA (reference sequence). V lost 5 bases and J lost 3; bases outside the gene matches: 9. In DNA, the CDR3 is TGCAGTGCTTCCCCCTTCGCGGGAGGGACAGATACGCAGTATTTT. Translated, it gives CSASPFAGGTDTQYF.

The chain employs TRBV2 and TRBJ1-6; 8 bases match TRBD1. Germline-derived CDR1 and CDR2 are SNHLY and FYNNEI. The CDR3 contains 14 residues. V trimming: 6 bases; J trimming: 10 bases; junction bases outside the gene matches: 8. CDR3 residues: CASRGQGGRSPLHF. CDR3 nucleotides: TGTGCCAGCAGAGGACAGGGAGGAAGATCACCCCTCCACTTT.

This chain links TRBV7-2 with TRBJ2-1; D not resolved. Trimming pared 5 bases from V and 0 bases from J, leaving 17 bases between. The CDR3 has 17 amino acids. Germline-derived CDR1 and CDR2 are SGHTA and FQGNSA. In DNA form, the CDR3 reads TGTGCCAGCAGCCCAAGAGCGTGGGGAAACTCCTACAATGAGCAGTTCTTC. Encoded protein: CASSPRAWGNSYNEQFF.

In nucleotides, the CDR3 is TGTGCCAGTAGTATTAAGGACAGGATCTACGAGCAGTACTTC. Translation: CASSIKDRIYEQYF. J is TRBJ2-7 and V is TRBV19, with TRBD1 matching over 7 bases. Germline V gene sequence: CDR1 LNHDA, CDR2 SQIVND (reference sequence). CDR3 length: 14 amino acids. V lost 3 bases to trimming and J lost 3 bases; unmatched junction nucleotides: 5.

CDR3 sequence (DNA): TGTGCCAGCAGCCTAGGGCTTTCTAGCGGGGCCACAGATACGCAGTATTTT. This codes for CASSLGLSSGATDTQYF. J is TRBJ2-3 and V is TRBV6-6; 9 positions match TRBD2. Trimming cost V 6 bases and J 2 bases; bases outside gene matches: 12. Per germline, CDR1 MNHNY and CDR2 SVGAGI (reference sequence). This CDR3 is built from 17 residues.

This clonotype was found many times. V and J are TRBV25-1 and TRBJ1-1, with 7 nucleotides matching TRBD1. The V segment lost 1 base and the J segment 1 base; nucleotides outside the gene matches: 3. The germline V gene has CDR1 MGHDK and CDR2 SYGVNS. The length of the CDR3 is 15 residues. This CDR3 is CASSEWGQTNTEAFF. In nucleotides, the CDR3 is TGTGCCAGCAGTGAATGGGGACAGACGAACACTGAAGCTTTCTTT.

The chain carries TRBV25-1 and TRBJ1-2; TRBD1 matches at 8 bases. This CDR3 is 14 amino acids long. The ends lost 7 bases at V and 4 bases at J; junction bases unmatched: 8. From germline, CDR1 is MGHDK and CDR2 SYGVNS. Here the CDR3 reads CASNGQGAVYGYTF. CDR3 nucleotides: TGTGCCAGCAATGGTCAGGGGGCGGTCTATGGCTACACCTTC.

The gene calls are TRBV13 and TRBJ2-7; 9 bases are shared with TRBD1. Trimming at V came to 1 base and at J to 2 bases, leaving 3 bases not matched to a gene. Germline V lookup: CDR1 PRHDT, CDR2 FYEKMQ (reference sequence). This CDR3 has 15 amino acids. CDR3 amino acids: CASSLEGQGAYEQYF. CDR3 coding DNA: TGTGCCAGCAGCTTAGAGGGACAGGGAGCCTACGAGCAGTACTTC.

CDR3 in DNA: TGTGCCAGCAGCCAGGGACTAGCGGGGGGGTCCCAGTACTTC. This translates into CASSQGLAGGSQYF. The rearrangement joins TRBV6-2 or TRBV6-3 to TRBJ2-5; TRBD2 matches at 16 bases. This CDR3 spans 14 amino acids. Germline V gene sequence: CDR1 MNHEY, CDR2 SVGEGT. V dropped 6 bases and J dropped 9; count of bases not matched to a gene: 4.

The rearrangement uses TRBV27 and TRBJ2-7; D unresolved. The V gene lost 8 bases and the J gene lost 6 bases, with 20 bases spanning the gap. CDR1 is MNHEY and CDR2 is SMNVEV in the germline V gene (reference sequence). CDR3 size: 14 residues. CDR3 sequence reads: CASRVGLAPGEQYF. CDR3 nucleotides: TGTGCCAGCCGCGTAGGTCTGGCTCCTGGCGAGCAGTACTTC.

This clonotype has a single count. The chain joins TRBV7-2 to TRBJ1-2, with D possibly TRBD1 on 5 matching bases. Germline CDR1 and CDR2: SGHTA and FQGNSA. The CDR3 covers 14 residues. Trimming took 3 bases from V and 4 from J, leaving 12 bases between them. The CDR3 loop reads CASSLTRVAYGYTF. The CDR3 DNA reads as TGTGCCAGCAGCTTGACCAGGGTGGCCTATGGCTACACCTTC.